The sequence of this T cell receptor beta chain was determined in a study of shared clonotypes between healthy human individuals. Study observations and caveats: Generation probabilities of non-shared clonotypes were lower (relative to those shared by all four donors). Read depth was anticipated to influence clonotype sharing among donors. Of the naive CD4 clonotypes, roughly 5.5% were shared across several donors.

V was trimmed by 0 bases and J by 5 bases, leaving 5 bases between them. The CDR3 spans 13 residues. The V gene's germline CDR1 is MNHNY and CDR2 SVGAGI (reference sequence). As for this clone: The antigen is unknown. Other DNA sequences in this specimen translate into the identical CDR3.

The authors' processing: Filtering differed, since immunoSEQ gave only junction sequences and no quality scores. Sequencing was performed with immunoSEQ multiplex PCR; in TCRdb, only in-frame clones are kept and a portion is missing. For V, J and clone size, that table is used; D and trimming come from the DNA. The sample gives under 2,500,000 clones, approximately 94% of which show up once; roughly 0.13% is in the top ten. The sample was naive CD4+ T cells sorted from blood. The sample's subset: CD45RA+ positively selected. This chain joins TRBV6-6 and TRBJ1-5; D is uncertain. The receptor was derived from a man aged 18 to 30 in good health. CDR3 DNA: TGTGCCAGCAGTTACTCTACGGATCAGCCCCAGCATTTT. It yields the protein CASSYSTDQPQHF.